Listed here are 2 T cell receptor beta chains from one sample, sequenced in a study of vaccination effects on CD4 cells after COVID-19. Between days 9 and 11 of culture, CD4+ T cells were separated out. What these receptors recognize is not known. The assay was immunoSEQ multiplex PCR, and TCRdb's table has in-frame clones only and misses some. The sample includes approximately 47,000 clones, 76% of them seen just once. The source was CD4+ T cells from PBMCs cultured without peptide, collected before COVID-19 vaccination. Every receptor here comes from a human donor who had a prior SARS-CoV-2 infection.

This chain's CDR3 is CASSQDSGGLGNSPLHF. The CDR3 DNA follows: TGCGCCAGCAGCCAAGATTCGGGGGGCTTAGGTAATTCACCCCTCCACTTT. The J gene is TRBJ1-6, the V gene TRBV4-1; D may be TRBD1 (6 bases). In germline, CDR1 is MGHRA, CDR2 YSYEKL. V lost 0 bases, J lost 6 bases, and 15 bases lay in between. The CDR3 is 17 residues long.

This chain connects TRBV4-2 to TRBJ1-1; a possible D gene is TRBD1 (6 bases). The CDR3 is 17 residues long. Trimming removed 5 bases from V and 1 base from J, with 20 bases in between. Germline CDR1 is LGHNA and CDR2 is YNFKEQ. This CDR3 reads CASSFPPGQRWNTEAFF. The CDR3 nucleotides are TGTGCCAGCAGCTTTCCCCCCGGACAGAGATGGAACACTGAAGCTTTCTTT.